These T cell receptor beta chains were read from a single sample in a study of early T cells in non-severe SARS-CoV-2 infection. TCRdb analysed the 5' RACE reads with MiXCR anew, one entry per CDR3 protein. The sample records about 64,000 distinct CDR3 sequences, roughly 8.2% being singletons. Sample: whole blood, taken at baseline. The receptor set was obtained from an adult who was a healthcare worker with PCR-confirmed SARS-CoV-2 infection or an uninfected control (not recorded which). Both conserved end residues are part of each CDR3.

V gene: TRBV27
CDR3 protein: CASSPLGTGKYEQYF

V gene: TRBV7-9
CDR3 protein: CASSLGAGLIGTDTQYF

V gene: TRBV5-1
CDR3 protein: CASSLVNNYGYTF

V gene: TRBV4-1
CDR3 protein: CASSQGQGDTEAFF

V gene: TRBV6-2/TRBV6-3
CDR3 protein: CASRRTGYGYTF

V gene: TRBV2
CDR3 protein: CASSGLENTEAFF

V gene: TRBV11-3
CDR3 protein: CASSKGPSGAGDTQYF

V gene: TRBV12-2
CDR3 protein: CASRLGDRANPNYEQYF

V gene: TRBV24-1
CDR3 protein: CATTLPTGELFF

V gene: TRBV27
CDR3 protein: CASSSPGRSTDTQYF

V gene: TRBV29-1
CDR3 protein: CSEKLAGVEDTQYF

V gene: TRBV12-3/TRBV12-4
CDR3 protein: CASSLWQGDSPLHF

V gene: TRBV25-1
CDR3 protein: CASSERRTSSYEQYF

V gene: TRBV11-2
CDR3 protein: CASSLGTRDRYNEQFF

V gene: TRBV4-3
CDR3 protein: CASSQETGGGSPLHF

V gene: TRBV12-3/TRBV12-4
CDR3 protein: CASNRQGRNTDTQYF

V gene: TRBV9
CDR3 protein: CASSVGQVNQPQHF

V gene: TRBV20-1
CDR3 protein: CSASSWAERSYEQYF

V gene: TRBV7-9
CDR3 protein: CASGRESEKLFF

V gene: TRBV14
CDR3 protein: CASSRRLNSPIHF

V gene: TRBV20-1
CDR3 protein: CSADRYTGNIYEQFF

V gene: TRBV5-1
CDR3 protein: CASSIGLATDTQYF

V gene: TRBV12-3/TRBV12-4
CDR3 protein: CASSLAVQGTHEQYF

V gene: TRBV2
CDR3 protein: CASTLEAALGEQYF

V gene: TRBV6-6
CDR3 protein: CASSGSGTRSYNEQFF

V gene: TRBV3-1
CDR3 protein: CASSGMLNTEAFF

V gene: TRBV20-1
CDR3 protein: CSARPFLAGVTNEQFF

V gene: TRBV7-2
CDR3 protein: CASSLDSGSRKTQYF

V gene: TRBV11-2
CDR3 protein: CASSLDPGYSYNEQFF

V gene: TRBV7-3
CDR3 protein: CASSLSAGAPYEQYF

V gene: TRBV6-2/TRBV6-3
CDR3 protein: CASSSDSRGTQYF

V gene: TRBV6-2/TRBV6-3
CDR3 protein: CASSRVREHANTGELFF

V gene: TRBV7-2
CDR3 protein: CASSLRQGGPYEQYF

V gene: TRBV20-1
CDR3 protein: CSASGGLSYNEQFF

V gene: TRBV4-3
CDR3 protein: CASSQEMWAGSSPLHF

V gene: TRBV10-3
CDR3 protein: CAIARLADHNEQFF

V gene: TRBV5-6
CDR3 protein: CASSLGLGSDTQYF

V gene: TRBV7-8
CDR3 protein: CASSLDGRGTDTQYF

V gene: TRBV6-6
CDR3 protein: CASSPAGSGGTDTQYF

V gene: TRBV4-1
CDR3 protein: CASSQEPSAYEQYF

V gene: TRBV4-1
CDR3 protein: CASSQGTMSGNTIYF

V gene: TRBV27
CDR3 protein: CASSLGGVDIQYF

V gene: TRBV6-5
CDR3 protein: CASSRGNEQFF

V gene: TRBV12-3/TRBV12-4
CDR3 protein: CASSKREGRVETQYF

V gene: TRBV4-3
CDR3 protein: CASSQVQGINNEQFF

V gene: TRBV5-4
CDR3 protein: CASSLGAGGYNEQFF